These T cell receptor beta chains were read from a single sample in a study of cytomegalovirus exposure and HLA in healthy donors. Some clones are missing from TCRdb's copy, which holds only in-frame ones; the method was immunoSEQ multiplex PCR. The sample includes some 66,000 clones, 97% seen only once; the top ten take 1.5% to 2%. Sample: PBMCs. The receptors come from a woman in her late teens or twenties in good health and CMV-seropositive. CDR3s include the opening cysteine and the closing phenylalanine or tryptophan. The order of the fields is V gene, clone size, D gene, J gene, CDR3 DNA, CDR3 protein. D genes are given only for firm matches. Size is stated for part of the rows, as once, few or many counts, or as a class when the clone is expanded.

>TRBV7-9|.|TRBD1|TRBJ1-4
TGTGCCAGCACCCAACGGGACAGAACTAATGAAAAACTGTTTTTT
CASTQRDRTNEKLFF
>TRBV10-2|.|.|TRBJ1-2
TGCGCCAGCAGTGCAGGAGGCAGCCCTGGCTATGGCTACACCTTC
CASSAGGSPGYGYTF
>TRBV4-1|.|.|TRBJ2-7
TGCGCCAGCAGCCGAGGACGGGCCCTGGGGGCCACCTACGAGCAGTACTTC
CASSRGRALGATYEQYF
>TRBV27|.|.|TRBJ1-4
TGTGCCAGCAGTTTACAGGGGCTGTCCAATGAAAAACTGTTTTTT
CASSLQGLSNEKLFF
>TRBV15|.|.|TRBJ2-3
TGTGCCACCAGCAGAGGCGCAGATACGCAGTATTTT
CATSRGADTQYF
>TRBV27|.|.|TRBJ2-2
TGTGCCAGCAGTTTGACAGGGAACACCGGGGAGCTGTTTTTT
CASSLTGNTGELFF
>TRBV9|once|TRBD2|TRBJ2-7
TGTGCCAGCAGCGTAGGGACTAGCATGACCTACGAGCAGTACTTC
CASSVGTSMTYEQYF
>TRBV6-6|.|.|TRBJ1-2
TGTGCCAGCAGTTACCGGGGAGAAGCTAACTATGGCTACACCTTC
CASSYRGEANYGYTF
>TRBV10-1|.|.|TRBJ2-7
TGCGCCAGCAGTGCGGACAGAATGCGCTCCTACGAGCAGTACTTC
CASSADRMRSYEQYF
>TRBV11-3|.|TRBD2|TRBJ2-1
TGTGCCAGCAGCCCCGGACTAGCGGACTACAATGAGCAGTTCTTC
CASSPGLADYNEQFF
>TRBV30|.|TRBD1|TRBJ2-7
TGTGCCTGGAGTGACTCCGGGACAGGGGTAGAGCAGTACTTC
CAWSDSGTGVEQYF
>TRBV7-6|.|.|TRBJ1-3
TGTGCCAGCAGCTTAGGAGCGAGGGCCTCCACTGGAAACACCATATATTTT
CASSLGARASTGNTIYF
>TRBV5-6|.|.|TRBJ1-4
TGTGCCAGCAGCTTGGGTATCGGGGGTAATGAAAAACTGTTTTTT
CASSLGIGGNEKLFF
>TRBV11-2|.|.|TRBJ2-2
TGTGCCAGCAGCCCGTTTAGGGGCGGCACCCAGAACACCGGGGAGCTGTTTTTT
CASSPFRGGTQNTGELFF
>TRBV28|.|TRBD1|TRBJ2-5
TGTGCCAGCAGTTTAAGGGGGCTTCGAGAGACCCAGTACTTC
CASSLRGLRETQYF
>TRBV10-3|.|.|TRBJ2-3
TGTGCCATCTATTCTCCCGGAGATACGCAGTATTTT
CAIYSPGDTQYF
>TRBV29-1|.|.|TRBJ1-4
TGCAGCGTTGGCAGGGGCACTAATGAAAAACTGTTTTTT
CSVGRGTNEKLFF
>TRBV19|.|.|TRBJ1-5
TGTGCCAGTAGTGTACACCGGTCGGGGCCCCAGCATTTT
CASSVHRSGPQHF
>TRBV4-1|.|.|TRBJ2-1
TGCGCCAGCAGCCAAGTTTGGCTCAACAATGAGCAGTTCTTC
CASSQVWLNNEQFF
>TRBV9|.|.|TRBJ1-1
TGTGCCAGCAGCAAAGGCAGGGAGGGCTCGAACACTGAAGCTTTCTTT
CASSKGREGSNTEAFF
>TRBV28|.|.|TRBJ1-5
TGTGCCAGCAGTTTTTGGCAGGGCGAGGGCAATCAGCCCCAGCATTTT
CASSFWQGEGNQPQHF
>TRBV6-5|.|TRBD1|TRBJ1-1
TGTGCCAGCAGTGTAGGGACAGGAACTATCCCTGAAGCTTTCTTT
CASSVGTGTIPEAFF
>TRBV20-1|.|.|TRBJ2-7
TGCAGTGCTAGCCAGACCTACGAGCAGTACTTC
CSASQTYEQYF
>TRBV5-6|.|TRBD2|TRBJ2-2
TGTGCCAGCAGCTTGGCCGGGGCTAGCGGGAGACGAGGGGAGCTGTTTTTT
CASSLAGASGRRGELFF
>TRBV5-6|.|.|TRBJ1-3
TGTGCCAGCAGCACACAGACCGCCGACACCATATATTTT
CASSTQTADTIYF
>TRBV10-1|once|.|TRBJ1-2
TGCGCCAGCAGTGAGGCCAGAAGCTATGGCTACACCTTC
CASSEARSYGYTF
>TRBV11-2|once|.|TRBJ1-3
TGTGCCAGCAGCTTAAGTGGGGCCGTCGACTCTGGAAACACCATATATTTT
CASSLSGAVDSGNTIYF
>TRBV28|once|TRBD1|TRBJ2-1
TGTGCCAGCAGGAGGGACAGGGAATACAATGAGCAGTTCTTC
CASRRDREYNEQFF
>TRBV19|.|.|TRBJ1-4
TGTGCCAGTAGTAGAGGAGACAGGCCCTCGGGACTGTTTTTT
CASSRGDRPSGLFF
>TRBV29-1|.|.|TRBJ2-3
TGCAGCGTTGAGCGGAGCACAGATACGCAGTATTTT
CSVERSTDTQYF
>TRBV6-5|once|.|TRBJ1-1
TGTGCCAGCAGTTACAGGGGATCGTACACTGAAGCTTTCTTT
CASSYRGSYTEAFF
>TRBV28|.|.|TRBJ2-4
TGTGCCAGCAGTTTAGAGGGGGACATTCAGTACTTC
CASSLEGDIQYF
>TRBV7-9|.|.|TRBJ1-1
TGTGCCAGCAGCTTAGATGGTCAGTTGAACACTGAAGCTTTCTTT
CASSLDGQLNTEAFF
>TRBV19|.|.|TRBJ2-5
TGTGCCAGTAGTATTCAGCCAGGTCTCCAAGAGACCCAGTACTTC
CASSIQPGLQETQYF
>TRBV5-1|.|TRBD2|TRBJ2-7
TGCGCCAGCAGCTCGACTAGCGGGACCCGCTACGAGCAGTACTTC
CASSSTSGTRYEQYF
>TRBV27|.|TRBD2|TRBJ2-7
TGTGCCAGCAGTGACGTGACTAGCGGGGGCCACGAGCAGTACTTC
CASSDVTSGGHEQYF
>TRBV28|.|.|TRBJ2-6
TGTGCCAGCAGTTTATTAGGGGCGCCTGGGGCCAACGTCCTGACTTTC
CASSLLGAPGANVLTF